The 2 T cell receptor beta chains given below trace back to one sample, sequenced in a study of cytomegalovirus exposure and HLA in healthy donors. PCR involved 60 Vbeta and 13 Jbeta primers. The assay was immunoSEQ multiplex PCR, and TCRdb's table has in-frame clones only and misses some. Among about 100,000 clones listed, roughly 79% were seen once. Source material: PBMCs. Receptor source: a woman in her 70s in good health and CMV-seropositive.

The J gene is TRBJ2-6, the V gene TRBV7-9; the D gene is possibly TRBD1 (5 bases). The length of the CDR3 is 16 residues. With 2 bases removed from V and 1 base from J, the gap between germline ends came to 9 bases. Germline-derived CDR1 and CDR2 are SEHNR and FQNEAQ (reference sequence). The CDR3 DNA reads as TGTGCCAGCAGCTTATTCAAGGGGTCTGGGGCCAACGTCCTGACTTTC. Residues: CASSLFKGSGANVLTF. Together with reference TRBV7-9 and TRBJ2-6, the CDR3 gives the full variable domain: DTGVSQNPRHKITKRGQNVTFRCDPISEHNRLYWYRQTLGQGPEFLTYFQNEAQLEKSRLLSDRFSAERPKGSFSTLEIQRTEQGDSAMYLCASSLFKGSGANVLTFGAGSRLTVL.

The chain links TRBV5-1 to TRBJ2-7; 8 bases are a match to TRBD1. The ends lost 0 bases at V and 3 bases at J; junction bases unmatched: 5. The CDR3 extends over 15 amino acids. The germline gives CDR1 SGHRS, CDR2 YFSETQ. Here the CDR3 reads CASSLAGGKIYEQYF. For the CDR3, the DNA is TGCGCCAGCAGCTTGGCAGGGGGCAAAATCTACGAGCAGTACTTC.